This T cell receptor beta chain was recovered during a study of regulatory T cells in long-lasting Graves disease. The CDR3 is 12 amino acids. With 6 bases removed from V and 7 bases from J, the gap between germline ends came to 12 bases. Time point here: newly diagnosed GD, antithyroid drugs for less than 3 months. The TCR library was prepared using RNA isolated from PBMCs. Building of the TCR beta libraries involved iRepertoire HTBI primers and Arm-PCR of CDR3 regions. Via MiXCR, TCRdb re-called the multiplex PCR reads, giving one row per CDR3 protein. The sample has more than 400,000 distinct CDR3 sequences, around 15% seen once. This sample was shared with a second study, whose subject was T cells in Graves' hyperthyroidism and ophthalmopathy. Per that study: Orbital computed tomography, thyroid ultrasound, serum thyroxine and TRAb, and clinical symptoms together informed the diagnoses.

The receptor comes from a man aged 40-50 years with Graves disease. The chain recombines TRBV12-3 or TRBV12-4 with TRBJ1-1; the D gene is possibly TRBD1 (6 bases). Sequencing used peripheral blood mononuclear cells (PBMCs), obtained at new diagnosis, from a patient treated with antithyroid drugs. This chain's CDR3 is CASSLRGVEAFF. As DNA, the CDR3 is TGTGCCAGCAGCTTAAGGGGGGTTGAAGCTTTCTTT.